The next 17 T cell receptor beta chains were all read from a single sample in a study of blood T cell repertoires in COVID-19 (dated by TCRdb to 2018 to 2021). Library prep was done by the immunoSEQ multiplex PCR assay. TCRdb mirrors the immuneACCESS table, restricted to in-frame sequences. Some clones are absent from its copies; in checked studies, under half trace to an unresolved V gene, and the reason for the others is unknown. Here the sample has some 200,000 clones; almost 90% occur a single time. The leading ten clones occupy 1.4% to 1.5% of the sample. Sample: peripheral blood. The receptors originated from a man aged 18-30 years with active or convalescent COVID-19.

The rearrangement links TRBV5-1 to TRBJ2-1, with 8 bases lining up with TRBD1. There are 20 residues in the CDR3. Germline assignment: CDR1 SGHRS and CDR2 YFSETQ. The ends lost 3 bases at V and 0 bases at J; junction bases unmatched: 17. Written as DNA, the CDR3 is TGCGCCAGCAGCTCTGCGGGTGGCAGGGGGCCATTAAGCTCCTACAATGAGCAGTTCTTC. It is translated as CASSSAGGRGPLSSYNEQFF.

In its sample, this clone was seen a few times. The CDR3 DNA follows: TGCGCCAGCAGCTTGCAGGGGCTTAGCAATCAGCCCCAGCATTTT. This encodes CASSLQGLSNQPQHF. The genes are TRBV5-1 and TRBJ1-5; tentative D call: TRBD1 (6 bases). CDR1 is SGHRS, CDR2 YFSETQ, per germline. The CDR3 runs 15 residues. V lost 1 base, J lost 0 bases, and 8 bases lay in between.

This clone qualifies as medium-sized. The chain is built from TRBV2 and TRBJ1-1; 8 nucleotides agree with TRBD1. Germline CDR1 reads SNHLY; CDR2 reads FYNNEI. The V gene end was trimmed by 8 bases and the J gene end by 7 bases; junction bases not matched to a gene: 9. This CDR3 spans 13 amino acids. The CDR3: CASSQGARGEAFF. DNA for the CDR3: TGTGCCAGCTCCCAGGGGGCGCGGGGTGAAGCTTTCTTT. The entire variable domain, with the rest obtained from reference TRBV2 and TRBJ1-1, is as follows: EPEVTQTPSHQVTQMGQEVILRCVPISNHLYFYWYRQILGQKVEFLVSFYNNEISEKSEIFDDQFSVERPDGSNFTLKIRSTKLEDSAMYFCASSQGARGEAFFGQGTRLTVV.

This rearrangement joins TRBV6-1 to TRBJ2-7, with TRBD2 as a possible D gene (5 bases). Germline CDR1 is MNHNS and CDR2 is SASEGT. This CDR3 is built from 15 residues. V lost 0 bases and J 8 bases, leaving 17 bases between the germline ends. The CDR3 DNA reads TGTGCCAGCAGTGAAGCATGGGCGGGCCTTTTAAAGCAGTACTTC. Encoded protein: CASSEAWAGLLKQYF.

The chain recombines TRBV11-2 with TRBJ1-1, with 8 nucleotides matching TRBD1. Germline-derived CDR1 and CDR2 are SGHAT and FQNNGV. V shed 5 bases, J shed 6 bases, and the junction held 8 bases outside the gene matches. The CDR3 runs 14 residues. The CDR3 region is CASSQRQGLAEAFF. CDR3 sequence (DNA): TGTGCCAGCAGCCAGAGACAGGGGCTAGCTGAAGCTTTCTTT.

The chain employs TRBV29-1 and TRBJ2-2, with TRBD1 identical over 7 bases. CDR1 and CDR2 from the germline V gene are SQVTM and ANQGSEA. CDR3 length: 14 residues. Trimming cost V 5 bases and J 0 bases; bases outside gene matches: 3. The CDR3 loop is CSVPDRTNTGELFF. DNA for the CDR3: TGCAGCGTTCCGGACAGGACGAACACCGGGGAGCTGTTTTTT.

This chain links TRBV7-9 with TRBJ1-2, with D maybe TRBD1 (5 bases). Trimming took 2 bases from V and 4 from J, leaving 8 bases between them. There are 13 residues in the CDR3. Germline CDR1 reads SEHNR; CDR2 reads FQNEAQ (reference sequence). CDR3: CASSLTGAYGYTF. CDR3 DNA: TGTGCCAGCAGCTTAACAGGAGCCTATGGCTACACCTTC.

This clone was picked up one time. The rearrangement uses TRBV12-3 or TRBV12-4 and TRBJ2-3; 9 bases are shared with TRBD2. The CDR3 spans 13 residues. Trimming removed 11 bases from V and 5 bases from J; junction bases left unmatched: 8. This chain's CDR3 is CASEREAEDTQYF. The CDR3, as DNA: TGTGCCTCCGAGCGGGAGGCGGAAGATACGCAGTATTTT.

V and J are TRBV7-8 and TRBJ2-1; 7 bases line up with TRBD1. The V gene end was trimmed by 6 bases and the J gene end by 14 bases; junction bases not matched to a gene: 10. There are 12 residues in the CDR3. Germline V gives CDR1 SGHVS, CDR2 FQNEAQ. CDR3 sequence (DNA): TGTGCCAGCAGACCGACGACAGGGACCAAGTTCTTC. Its translation: CASRPTTGTKFF.

The V call is TRBV9, the J call TRBJ2-5; D might be TRBD1 (5 bases). Germline CDR1 is SGDLS and CDR2 is YYNGEE. V was pared by 0 bases and J by 1 base, with 19 bases between. This CDR3 comprises 18 residues. The DNA for the CDR3 is TGTGCCAGCAGCGTAGGTGGGGCTCCCCGTTCGTCCCAAGAGACCCAGTACTTC. Translation gives CASSVGGAPRSSQETQYF. Together with reference TRBV9 and TRBJ2-5, the CDR3 gives the full variable domain: DSGVTQTPKHLITATGQRVTLRCSPRSGDLSVYWYQQSLDQGLQFLIQYYNGEERAKGNILERFSAQQFPDLHSELNLSSLELGDSALYFCASSVGGAPRSSQETQYFGPGTRLLVL.

This clone was counted between two and nine times. The V call is TRBV27, the J call TRBJ2-2; D is undetermined. The CDR3 runs to 13 residues. The germline V and J ends were trimmed by 5 bases and 6 bases, with 10 bases remaining between them. Germline V gene lookup returns CDR1 MNHEY and CDR2 SMNVEV (reference sequence). The CDR3 spells CASSPGFAGELFF. The CDR3 DNA reads TGTGCCAGCAGTCCCGGTTTTGCCGGGGAGCTGTTTTTT.

The V call is TRBV12-3 or TRBV12-4, the J call TRBJ2-3, with D perhaps TRBD1 (6 bases). The CDR3 loop spans 12 amino acids. The V and J ends lost 6 bases and 11 bases respectively, with 15 bases between them. The CDR3 loop reads CASRNGQYRQYF. The CDR3, as DNA: TGTGCCAGCAGGAACGGACAGTACCGGCAGTATTTT.

The chain links TRBV7-9 to TRBJ2-3; possibly TRBD2 for D (6 bases). V shed 3 bases and J shed 0 bases, with 16 bases lying between them. CDR1 and CDR2 from the germline V gene are SEHNR and FQNEAQ (reference sequence). This CDR3 region has 17 residues. CDR3 nucleotides: TGTGCCAGCAGCTTTGGCGTCGGCGGGGAAAGCACAGATACGCAGTATTTT. Translation gives CASSFGVGGESTDTQYF.

The V gene is TRBV29-1, the J gene TRBJ2-2, with a tentative D call TRBD2 (6 bases). Trimming removed 4 bases at V and 5 bases at J, with 11 bases between. CDR3 length equals 13 residues. From germline, CDR1 is SQVTM and CDR2 ANQGSEA. The CDR3 coding sequence is TGCAGCGTTGCCCTTGGGGGGACCGGGGAGCTGTTTTTT. Encoded protein: CSVALGGTGELFF.

CDR3 region: CASTFEGGGQETQYF. In DNA form, the CDR3 reads TGTGCCAGCACGTTCGAGGGAGGGGGCCAAGAGACCCAGTACTTC. The rearrangement uses TRBV6-6 and TRBJ2-5; D might be TRBD2 (7 bases). V was clipped by 7 bases and J by 1 base, with 16 bases between them. Germline loops: CDR1 MNHNY, CDR2 SVGAGI (reference sequence). The CDR3 is 15 amino acids.

The rearrangement links TRBV15 to TRBJ2-3, with TRBD2 as a possible D gene (5 bases). The CDR3 is 13 residues long. CDR1 and CDR2 from the germline V gene are LNHNV and YYDKDF (reference sequence). V lost 5 bases and J 4 bases, leaving 10 bases between the germline ends. Written as DNA, the CDR3 is TGTGCCACCAGCTGGAGCGGCCCAGATACGCAGTATTTT. Amino acids: CATSWSGPDTQYF.

The chain employs TRBV7-9 and TRBJ2-3, with unresolved D. The CDR3 extends over 15 amino acids. Trimming took off 2 bases at V and 4 bases at J, with 13 bases between the two ends. Germline V gene sequence: CDR1 SEHNR, CDR2 FQNEAQ (reference sequence). The CDR3 protein is CASSLIYPFPDTQYF. The CDR3 DNA sequence: TGTGCCAGCAGCTTAATCTATCCCTTCCCAGATACGCAGTATTTT. The whole variable domain, filled in from reference TRBV7-9 and TRBJ2-3, reads DTGVSQNPRHKITKRGQNVTFRCDPISEHNRLYWYRQTLGQGPEFLTYFQNEAQLEKSRLLSDRFSAERPKGSFSTLEIQRTEQGDSAMYLCASSLIYPFPDTQYFGPGTRLTVL.